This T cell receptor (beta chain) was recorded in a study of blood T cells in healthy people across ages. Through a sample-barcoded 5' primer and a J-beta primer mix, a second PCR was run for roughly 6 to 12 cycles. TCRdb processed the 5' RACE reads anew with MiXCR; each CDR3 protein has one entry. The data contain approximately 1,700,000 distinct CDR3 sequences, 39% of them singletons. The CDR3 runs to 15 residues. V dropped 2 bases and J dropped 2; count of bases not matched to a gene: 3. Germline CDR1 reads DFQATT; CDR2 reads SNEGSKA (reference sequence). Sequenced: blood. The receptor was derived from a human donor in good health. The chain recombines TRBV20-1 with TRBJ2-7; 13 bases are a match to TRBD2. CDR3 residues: CSARPGTSGTYEQYF. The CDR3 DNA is TGCAGTGCTAGACCTGGGACTAGCGGGACCTACGAGCAGTACTTC.